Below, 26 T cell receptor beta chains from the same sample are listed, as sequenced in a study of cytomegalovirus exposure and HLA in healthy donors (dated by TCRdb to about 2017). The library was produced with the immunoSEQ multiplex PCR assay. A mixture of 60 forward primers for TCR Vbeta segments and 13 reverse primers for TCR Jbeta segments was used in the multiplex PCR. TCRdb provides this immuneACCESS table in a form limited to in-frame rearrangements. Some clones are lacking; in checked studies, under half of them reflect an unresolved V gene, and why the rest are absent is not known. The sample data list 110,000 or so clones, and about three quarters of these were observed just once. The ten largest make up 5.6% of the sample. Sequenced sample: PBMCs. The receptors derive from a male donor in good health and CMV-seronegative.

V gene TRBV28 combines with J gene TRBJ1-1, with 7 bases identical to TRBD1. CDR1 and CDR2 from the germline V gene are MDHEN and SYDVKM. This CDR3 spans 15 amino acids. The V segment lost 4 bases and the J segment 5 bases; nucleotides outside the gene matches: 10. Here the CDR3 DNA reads TGTGCCAGCAGTTCCTCGGCAGGGGGTAGGACTGAAGCTTTCTTT. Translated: CASSSSAGGRTEAFF.

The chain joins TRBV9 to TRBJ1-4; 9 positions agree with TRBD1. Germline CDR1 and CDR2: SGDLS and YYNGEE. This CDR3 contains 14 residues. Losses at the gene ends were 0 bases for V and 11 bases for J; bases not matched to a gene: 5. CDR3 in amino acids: CASSVEGTGRKLFF. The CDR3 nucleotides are TGTGCCAGCAGCGTAGAGGGGACAGGGAGGAAACTGTTTTTT.

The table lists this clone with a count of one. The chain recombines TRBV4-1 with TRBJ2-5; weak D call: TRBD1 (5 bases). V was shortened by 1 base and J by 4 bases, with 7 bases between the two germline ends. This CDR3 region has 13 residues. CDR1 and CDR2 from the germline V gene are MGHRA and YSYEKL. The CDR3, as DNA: TGCGCCAGCAGCCAAGGGGGCCGAGAGACCCAGTACTTC. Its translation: CASSQGGRETQYF.

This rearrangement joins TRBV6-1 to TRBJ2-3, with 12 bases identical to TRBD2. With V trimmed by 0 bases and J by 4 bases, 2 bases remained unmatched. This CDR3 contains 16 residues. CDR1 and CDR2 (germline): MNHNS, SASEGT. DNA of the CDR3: TGTGCCAGCAGTGAAGCGACTAGCGGGAGCCCAGATACGCAGTATTTT. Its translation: CASSEATSGSPDTQYF.

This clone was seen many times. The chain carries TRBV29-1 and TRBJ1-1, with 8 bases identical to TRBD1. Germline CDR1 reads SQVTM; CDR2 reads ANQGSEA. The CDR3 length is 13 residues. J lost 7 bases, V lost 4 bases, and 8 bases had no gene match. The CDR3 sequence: CSVASGGEVEAFF. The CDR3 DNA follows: TGCAGCGTTGCTTCAGGGGGCGAAGTTGAAGCTTTCTTT.

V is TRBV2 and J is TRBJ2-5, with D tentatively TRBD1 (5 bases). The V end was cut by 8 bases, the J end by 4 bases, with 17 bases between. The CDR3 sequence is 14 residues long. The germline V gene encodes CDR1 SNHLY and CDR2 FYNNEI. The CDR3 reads CASGYDLGRETQYF. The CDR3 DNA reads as TGTGCCAGCGGCTACGACTTGGGGCGAGAGACCCAGTACTTC. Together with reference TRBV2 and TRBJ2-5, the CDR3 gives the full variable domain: EPEVTQTPSHQVTQMGQEVILRCVPISNHLYFYWYRQILGQKVEFLVSFYNNEISEKSEIFDDQFSVERPDGSNFTLKIRSTKLEDSAMYFCASGYDLGRETQYFGPGTRLLVL.

CDR3 nucleotide sequence: TGTGCCTGGAGAGGAGACAGGAAAGCTAACTATGGCTACACCTTC. Residues: CAWRGDRKANYGYTF. The chain links TRBV30 to TRBJ1-2; possibly TRBD1 for D (6 bases). V was pared by 3 bases and J by 0 bases, with 14 bases between. The length of the CDR3 is 15 residues. Germline CDR1 reads GTSNPN; CDR2 reads SVGIG (reference sequence).

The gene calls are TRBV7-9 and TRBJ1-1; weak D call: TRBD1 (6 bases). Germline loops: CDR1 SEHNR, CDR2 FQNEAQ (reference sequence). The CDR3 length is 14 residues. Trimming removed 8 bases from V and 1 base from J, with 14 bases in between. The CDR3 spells CASFSFRGNTEAFF. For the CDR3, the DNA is TGTGCCAGCTTTAGTTTCAGGGGGAACACTGAAGCTTTCTTT.

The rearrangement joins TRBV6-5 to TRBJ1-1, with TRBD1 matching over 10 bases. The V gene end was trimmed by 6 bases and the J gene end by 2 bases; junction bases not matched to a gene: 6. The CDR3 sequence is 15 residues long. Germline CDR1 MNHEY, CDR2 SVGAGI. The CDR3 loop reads CASSSGTGVNTEAFF. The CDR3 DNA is TGTGCCAGCAGCTCCGGGACAGGGGTTAACACTGAAGCTTTCTTT.

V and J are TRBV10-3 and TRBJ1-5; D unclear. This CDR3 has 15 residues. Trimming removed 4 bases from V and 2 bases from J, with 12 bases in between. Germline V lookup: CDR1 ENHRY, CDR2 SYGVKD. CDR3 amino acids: CAISGEVRGNQPQHF. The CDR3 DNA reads TGTGCCATCAGTGGGGAGGTTCGCGGCAATCAGCCCCAGCATTTT.

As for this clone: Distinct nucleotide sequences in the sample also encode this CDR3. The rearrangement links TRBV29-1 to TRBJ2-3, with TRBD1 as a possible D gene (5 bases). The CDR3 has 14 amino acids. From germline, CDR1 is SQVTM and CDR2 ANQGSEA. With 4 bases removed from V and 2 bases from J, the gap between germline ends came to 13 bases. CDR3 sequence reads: CSVGTGLFTDTQYF. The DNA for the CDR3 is TGCAGCGTTGGAACAGGCCTATTCACAGATACGCAGTATTTT.

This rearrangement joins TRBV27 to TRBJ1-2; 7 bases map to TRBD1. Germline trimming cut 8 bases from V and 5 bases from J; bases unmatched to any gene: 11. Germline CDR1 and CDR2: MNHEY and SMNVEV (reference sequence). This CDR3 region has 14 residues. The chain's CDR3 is CASGPQGLGYGYTF. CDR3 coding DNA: TGTGCCAGCGGCCCACAGGGGCTCGGGTATGGCTACACCTTC.

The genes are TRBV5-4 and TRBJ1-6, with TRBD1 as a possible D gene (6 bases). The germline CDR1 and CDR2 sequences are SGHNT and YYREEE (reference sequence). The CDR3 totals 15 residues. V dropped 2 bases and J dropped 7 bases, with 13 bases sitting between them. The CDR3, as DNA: TGTGCCAGCAGCTTAGTCGACAGGAGAAATTCACCCCTCCACTTT. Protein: CASSLVDRRNSPLHF.

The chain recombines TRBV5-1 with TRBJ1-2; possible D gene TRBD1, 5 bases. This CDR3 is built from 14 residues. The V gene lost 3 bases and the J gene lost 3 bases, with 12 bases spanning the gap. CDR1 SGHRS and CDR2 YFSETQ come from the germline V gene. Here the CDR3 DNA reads TGCGCCAGCAGCTCCCAGGGATCTCACTATGGCTACACCTTC. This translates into CASSSQGSHYGYTF.

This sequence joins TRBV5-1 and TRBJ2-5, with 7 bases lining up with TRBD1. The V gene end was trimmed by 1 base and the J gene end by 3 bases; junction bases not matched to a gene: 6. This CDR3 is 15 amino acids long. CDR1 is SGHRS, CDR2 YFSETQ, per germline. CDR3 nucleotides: TGCGCCAGCAGCTTGCGAGGGACAGTAAAAGAGACCCAGTACTTC. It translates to CASSLRGTVKETQYF.

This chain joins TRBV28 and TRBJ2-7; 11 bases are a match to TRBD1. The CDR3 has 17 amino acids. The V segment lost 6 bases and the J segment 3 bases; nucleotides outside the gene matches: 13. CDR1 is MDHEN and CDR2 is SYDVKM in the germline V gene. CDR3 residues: CASSSPIAGQGVYEQYF. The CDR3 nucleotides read TGTGCCAGCAGCTCCCCGATTGCGGGACAGGGGGTCTACGAGCAGTACTTC. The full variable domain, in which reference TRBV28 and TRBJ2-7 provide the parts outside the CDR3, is DVKVTQSSRYLVKRTGEKVFLECVQDMDHENMFWYRQDPGLGLRLIYFSYDVKMKEKGDIPEGYSVSREKKERFSLILESASTNQTSMYLCASSSPIAGQGVYEQYFGPGTRLTVT.

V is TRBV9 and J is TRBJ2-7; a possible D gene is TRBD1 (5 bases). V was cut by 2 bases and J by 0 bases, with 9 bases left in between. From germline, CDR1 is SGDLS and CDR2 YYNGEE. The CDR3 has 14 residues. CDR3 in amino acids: CASSVQGGSYEQYF. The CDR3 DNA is TGTGCCAGCAGCGTCCAGGGTGGCTCCTACGAGCAGTACTTC.

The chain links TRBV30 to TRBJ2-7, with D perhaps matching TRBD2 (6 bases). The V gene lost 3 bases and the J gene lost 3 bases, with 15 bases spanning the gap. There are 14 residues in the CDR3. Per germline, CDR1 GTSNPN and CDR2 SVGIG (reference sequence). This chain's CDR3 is CAWSVSGLHYEQYF. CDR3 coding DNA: TGTGCCTGGAGCGTTTCGGGACTCCACTACGAGCAGTACTTC. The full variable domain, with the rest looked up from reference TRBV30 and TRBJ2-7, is SQTIHQWPATLVQPVGSPLSLECTVEGTSNPNLYWYRQAAGRGLQLLFYSVGIGQISSEVPQNLSASRPQDRQFILSSKKLLLSDSGFYLCAWSVSGLHYEQYFGPGTRLTVT.

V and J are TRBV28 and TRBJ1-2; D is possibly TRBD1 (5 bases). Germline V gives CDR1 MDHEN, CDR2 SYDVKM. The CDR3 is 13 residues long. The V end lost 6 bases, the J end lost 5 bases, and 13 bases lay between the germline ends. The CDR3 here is CASSPPGVYGYTF. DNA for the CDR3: TGTGCCAGCAGCCCCCCGGGGGTATATGGCTACACCTTC.

The CDR3 DNA reads TGTGCCAGCAGCTTTAGCTTAGGGGCCTCTGGGGCCAACGTCCTGACTTTC. Its translation: CASSFSLGASGANVLTF. The chain employs TRBV13 and TRBJ2-6; possible D gene TRBD1, 5 bases. This CDR3 has 17 amino acids. V was trimmed by 3 bases and J by 0 bases, leaving 12 bases between them. In germline, CDR1 is PRHDT, CDR2 FYEKMQ (reference sequence).

This CDR3 is CASSEGFSGVGYTF. CDR3 nucleotide sequence: TGTGCCAGCAGTGAAGGATTTAGCGGCGTCGGCTACACCTTC. This chain connects TRBV2 to TRBJ1-2; D not certain. The germline V and J ends were trimmed by 1 base and 8 bases, with 14 bases remaining between them. Germline loops: CDR1 SNHLY, CDR2 FYNNEI. CDR3 length equals 14 residues.

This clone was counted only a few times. The CDR3 DNA is TGTGCCAGATGTGGGCAATGGATGGGGCAGTTCTTC. As protein: CARCGQWMGQFF. The chain joins TRBV5-3 to TRBJ2-1, with D unclear. TRBV5-3 counts as an open reading frame of uncertain function. CDR3 length: 12 amino acids. V lost 7 bases and J lost 12, with 17 bases in between.

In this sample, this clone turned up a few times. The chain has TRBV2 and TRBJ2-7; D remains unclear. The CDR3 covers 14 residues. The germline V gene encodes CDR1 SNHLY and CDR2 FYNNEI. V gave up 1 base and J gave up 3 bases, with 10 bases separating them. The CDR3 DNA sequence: TGTGCCAGCAGTGAAGGGCCACAGCTCTACGAGCAGTACTTC. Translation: CASSEGPQLYEQYF.

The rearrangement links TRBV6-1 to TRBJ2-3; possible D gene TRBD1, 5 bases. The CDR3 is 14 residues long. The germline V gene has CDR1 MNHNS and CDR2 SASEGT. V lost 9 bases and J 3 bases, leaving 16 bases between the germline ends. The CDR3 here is CASSLRVETDTQYF. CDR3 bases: TGTGCCAGTAGTCTCAGGGTTGAGACAGATACGCAGTATTTT.

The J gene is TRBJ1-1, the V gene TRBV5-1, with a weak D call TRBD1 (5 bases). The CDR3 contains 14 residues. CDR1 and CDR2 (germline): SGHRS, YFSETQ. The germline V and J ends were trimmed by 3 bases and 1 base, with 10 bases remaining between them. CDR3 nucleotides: TGCGCCAGCAGCTACGGACAACCGAACACTGAAGCTTTCTTT. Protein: CASSYGQPNTEAFF.

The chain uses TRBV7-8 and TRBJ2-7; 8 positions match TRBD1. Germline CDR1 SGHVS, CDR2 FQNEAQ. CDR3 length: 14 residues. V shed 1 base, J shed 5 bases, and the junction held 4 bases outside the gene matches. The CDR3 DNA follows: TGTGCCAGCAGCTTAGTGCAGGGGGCTAACGAGCAGTACTTC. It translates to CASSLVQGANEQYF. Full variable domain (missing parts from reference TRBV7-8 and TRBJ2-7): GAGVSQSPRYKVAKRGQDVALRCDPISGHVSLFWYQQALGQGPEFLTYFQNEAQLDKSGLPSDRFFAERPEGSVSTLKIQRTQQEDSAVYLCASSLVQGANEQYFGPGTRLTVT.